This T cell receptor beta chain was obtained from a study of blood T cell repertoires in COVID-19. Germline CDR1 LNHNV, CDR2 YYDKDF (reference sequence). V was clipped by 5 bases and J by 6 bases; unmatched bases: 10. This CDR3 contains 16 residues. Method: immunoSEQ multiplex PCR; TCRdb's copy keeps in-frame clones and lacks some. The sample includes about 190,000 clones, about 80% of them seen just once. This clone showed up just once. The sequencing sample was made of peripheral blood. V gene TRBV15 combines with J gene TRBJ1-6; 7 positions agree with TRBD1. The clonotype originates from a woman aged 55-69 years with COVID-19, enrolled during active disease. CDR3 in amino acids: CATSEGQAPSNSPLHF. Written as DNA, the CDR3 is TGTGCCACCAGCGAAGGACAGGCACCTAGTAATTCACCCCTCCACTTT. The full variable domain, completed using reference TRBV15 and TRBJ1-6, is DAMVIQNPRYQVTQFGKPVTLSCSQTLNHNVMYWYQQKSSQAPKLLFHYYDKDFNNEADTPDNFQSRRPNTSFCFLDIRSPGLGDTAMYLCATSEGQAPSNSPLHFGNGTRLTVT.